A single sample is the source of the 30 T cell receptor beta chains below, sequenced in a study of PD-L1 blockade in urothelial cancer. The protocol was immunoSEQ multiplex PCR, while the TCRdb copy is restricted to in-frame clones and leaves out a portion. The sample has about 53,000 clones, roughly 89% seen once. Time point of the sample: pretreatment peripheral blood. Material: PBMCs, obtained around atezolizumab (anti-PD-L1) treatment. The receptor set was obtained from a woman in her sixties with urothelial cancer.

The CDR3 loop is CASSRGLAGGAGELFF. Written as DNA, the CDR3 is TGTGCCAGCAGCCGGGGACTAGCGGGAGGTGCCGGGGAGCTGTTTTTT. This chain connects TRBV5-4 to TRBJ2-2; TRBD2 matches 15 bases. J gave up 6 bases and V 4 bases, and 4 bases lay outside the gene matches. The germline V gene has CDR1 SGHNT and CDR2 YYREEE (reference sequence). CDR3 length: 16 amino acids.

This rearrangement joins TRBV2 to TRBJ2-5; TRBD1 aligns across 8 bases. The J segment lost 2 bases and the V segment lost 6 bases, leaving 8 bases of the junction unmatched. This CDR3 contains 15 residues. CDR1 is SNHLY, CDR2 FYNNEI, per germline. CDR3 sequence: CASSWTGRGQETQYF. CDR3 coding DNA: TGTGCCAGCAGCTGGACAGGGCGAGGTCAAGAGACCCAGTACTTC.

V and J are TRBV7-6 and TRBJ2-1; 10 bases are a match to TRBD2. CDR1 and CDR2 (germline): SGHVS, FNYEAQ. The CDR3 contains 21 residues. The V gene end was trimmed by 2 bases and the J gene end by 7 bases; junction bases not matched to a gene: 23. The CDR3, as DNA: TGTGCCAGCAGCTTATATGGGGCAAGGACTAGCGGTTGGGGGGCATTGAATGAGCAGTTCTTC. This translates into CASSLYGARTSGWGALNEQFF.

The chain links TRBV10-1 to TRBJ2-7, with 9 nucleotides matching TRBD2. There are 16 residues in the CDR3. J was trimmed by 6 bases and V by 3 bases; bases with no gene match: 12. Germline CDR1 reads WNHNN; CDR2 reads SYGVQD (reference sequence). The chain's CDR3 is CASSDTREGLEGEQYF. CDR3 sequence (DNA): TGCGCCAGCAGTGATACGCGGGAGGGACTAGAAGGCGAGCAGTACTTC.

The rearrangement uses TRBV5-1 and TRBJ1-2, with D uncertain. With 2 bases removed from V and 4 bases from J, the gap between germline ends came to 15 bases. The CDR3 covers 15 residues. CDR1 SGHRS and CDR2 YFSETQ come from the germline V gene. The CDR3, as DNA: TGCGCCAGCAGCTTTGGCGGGGTAGAGACCTATGGCTACACCTTC. Encoded protein: CASSFGGVETYGYTF.

V usage is TRBV11-2 and J usage is TRBJ2-1, with TRBD2 matching over 11 bases. The CDR3 is 17 residues long. V was pared by 2 bases and J by 4 bases, with 7 bases of the junction left unmatched. The germline gives CDR1 SGHAT, CDR2 FQNNGV. In DNA, the CDR3 is TGTGCCAGCAGCTTATCACTAGCGGGGGTCCGTTACAATGAGCAGTTCTTC. This codes for CASSLSLAGVRYNEQFF.

This rearrangement joins TRBV4-2 to TRBJ2-7; 7 bases match TRBD1. V was clipped by 7 bases and J by 3 bases; unmatched bases: 9. Germline lookup yields CDR1 LGHNA and CDR2 YNFKEQ. This CDR3 spans 14 amino acids. The CDR3 bases are TGTGCCAGCACCTCCGGGACAGCAATCTACGAGCAGTACTTC. It yields the protein CASTSGTAIYEQYF.

This chain uses TRBV14 with TRBJ2-1, with a tentative D call TRBD1 (5 bases). CDR1 and CDR2 from the germline V gene are SGHDN and FVKESK. Trimming cost V 1 base and J 4 bases, with 14 bases left between them. The CDR3 is 16 amino acids. CDR3 loop: CASSQVGGRAYNEQFF. In DNA form, the CDR3 reads TGTGCCAGCAGCCAAGTGGGTGGCAGGGCTTACAATGAGCAGTTCTTC.

This clone was observed once. The chain combines TRBV28 with TRBJ2-1; D gene unclear. The CDR3 is 15 amino acids. Trimming took off 2 bases at V and 4 bases at J, with 12 bases between the two ends. From germline, CDR1 is MDHEN and CDR2 SYDVKM. The DNA of the CDR3 is TGTGCCAGCAGTTTAGACTCTCCGTTGTACAATGAGCAGTTCTTC. This encodes CASSLDSPLYNEQFF. Full variable domain (missing parts from reference TRBV28 and TRBJ2-1): DVKVTQSSRYLVKRTGEKVFLECVQDMDHENMFWYRQDPGLGLRLIYFSYDVKMKEKGDIPEGYSVSREKKERFSLILESASTNQTSMYLCASSLDSPLYNEQFFGPGTRLTVL.

The chain uses TRBV5-4 and TRBJ1-2; D might be TRBD1 (5 bases). There are 14 residues in the CDR3. V lost 0 bases to trimming and J lost 8 bases, with 14 bases between them. The germline V gene encodes CDR1 SGHNT and CDR2 YYREEE (reference sequence). This CDR3 reads CASSLEGRGRGYTF. For the CDR3, the DNA is TGTGCCAGCAGCTTGGAGGGAAGGGGAAGGGGCTACACCTTC.

This clone has a single count. V and J are TRBV4-3 and TRBJ2-4, with 8 bases identical to TRBD1. Germline V CDR1 and CDR2: LGHNA, YSLEER. V trimming: 3 bases; J trimming: 8 bases; junction bases outside the gene matches: 9. CDR3 length: 15 amino acids. The CDR3 loop is CASSQDGQGRDIQYF. The DNA of the CDR3 is TGCGCCAGCAGCCAGGATGGACAGGGAAGGGACATTCAGTACTTC.

V usage is TRBV11-2 and J usage is TRBJ2-7, with TRBD2 matching over 8 bases. Germline assignment: CDR1 SGHAT and CDR2 FQNNGV. The J segment lost 2 bases and the V segment lost 6 bases, leaving 6 bases of the junction unmatched. The CDR3 spans 14 residues. The CDR3, as DNA: TGTGCCAGCAGGCGACCGGGACTAGCCTACGAGCAGTACTTC. Amino acids: CASRRPGLAYEQYF.

The CDR3 DNA is TGTGCCAGCAGCGTCGGGGCCTATAATTCACCCCTCCACTTT. Encoded protein: CASSVGAYNSPLHF. J is TRBJ1-6 and V is TRBV9; D remains unclear. The V gene lost 2 bases and the J gene lost 2 bases, with 5 bases spanning the gap. The CDR3 runs 14 residues. Germline-derived CDR1 and CDR2 are SGDLS and YYNGEE.

This clone occurred a few times. The V gene is TRBV7-2, the J gene TRBJ2-1, with TRBD2 matching over 8 bases. CDR1 and CDR2 from the germline V gene are SGHTA and FQGNSA. This CDR3 comprises 18 residues. The ends lost 5 bases at V and 0 bases at J; junction bases unmatched: 12. For the CDR3, the DNA is TGTGCCAGCAGCCCCCGCGGGGGGCGGGCCAGCTCCTACAATGAGCAGTTCTTC. This encodes CASSPRGGRASSYNEQFF.

V and J are TRBV2 and TRBJ2-7, with 8 bases that match TRBD1. This CDR3 has 15 residues. CDR1 is SNHLY and CDR2 is FYNNEI in the germline V gene. The junction had 11 bases not matched to a gene; V was cut back by 4 bases and J by 6 bases. The CDR3 spells CASSVIGQGAGEQYF. The CDR3 DNA reads TGTGCCAGCAGTGTAATTGGACAGGGCGCAGGCGAGCAGTACTTC.

The chain uses TRBV6-6 and TRBJ1-1, with D unclear. Germline CDR1 reads MNHNY; CDR2 reads SVGAGI (reference sequence). The CDR3 loop spans 12 amino acids. Trimming stripped 4 bases from V and 7 bases from J, with 10 bases between. CDR3 in DNA: TGTGCCAGCAGTTCAGGTTCGTTTGAAGCTTTCTTT. This translates into CASSSGSFEAFF.

V usage is TRBV6-5 and J usage is TRBJ2-3, with 9 positions matching TRBD1. V was pared by 7 bases and J by 8 bases, with 10 bases of the junction left unmatched. Germline V gene data show CDR1 as MNHEY and CDR2 as SVGAGI. This CDR3 is built from 14 residues. The CDR3 DNA reads as TGTGCCAGCAACCCGACAGGGGGGGTGGGTACGCAGTATTTT. This sequence encodes CASNPTGGVGTQYF.

The chain joins TRBV6-6 to TRBJ2-7; D is undetermined. Germline values: CDR1 MNHNY, CDR2 SVGAGI (reference sequence). CDR3 length: 15 amino acids. The V gene lost 5 bases and the J gene lost 0 bases, with 14 bases spanning the gap. In nucleotides, the CDR3 is TGTGCCAGCAGTACCCTCACCGGGTCCTCCTACGAGCAGTACTTC. Its translation: CASSTLTGSSYEQYF.

The genes are TRBV19 and TRBJ2-1; 9 bases align to TRBD2. CDR3 length: 16 amino acids. Germline V gene sequence: CDR1 LNHDA, CDR2 SQIVND (reference sequence). Trimming took 1 base from V and 7 from J; bases not matched to a gene: 8. CDR3 amino acids: CASSIVIAGVMNEQFF. Written as DNA, the CDR3 is TGTGCCAGTAGTATAGTGATAGCGGGAGTTATGAATGAGCAGTTCTTC. Together with reference TRBV19 and TRBJ2-1, the CDR3 gives the full variable domain: DGGITQSPKYLFRKEGQNVTLSCEQNLNHDAMYWYRQDPGQGLRLIYYSQIVNDFQKGDIAEGYSVSREKKESFPLTVTSAQKNPTAFYLCASSIVIAGVMNEQFFGPGTRLTVL.

By sample share, this clone is medium-sized. The chain joins TRBV7-2 to TRBJ1-5, with D unresolved. This CDR3 spans 13 amino acids. Germline V gene sequence: CDR1 SGHTA, CDR2 FQGNSA. V shed 5 bases and J shed 3 bases, with 8 bases lying between them. This chain's CDR3 is CASSPQNNQPQHF. For the CDR3, the DNA is TGTGCCAGCAGCCCGCAGAACAATCAGCCCCAGCATTTT. The variable domain in full, completed from reference TRBV7-2 and TRBJ1-5, reads GAGVSQSPSNKVTEKGKDVELRCDPISGHTALYWYRQSLGQGLEFLIYFQGNSAPDKSGLPSDRFSAERTGGSVSTLTIQRTQQEDSAVYLCASSPQNNQPQHFGDGTRLSIL.

The chain couples TRBV10-3 to TRBJ1-6; 7 bases fit TRBD1. The CDR3 covers 15 residues. V shed 6 bases, J shed 7 bases, and the junction held 9 bases outside the gene matches. Germline CDR1 is ENHRY and CDR2 is SYGVKD. CDR3 in amino acids: CAISEGQSGNSPLHF. DNA of the CDR3: TGTGCCATCAGCGAGGGACAGTCAGGGAATTCACCCCTCCACTTT.

The chain uses TRBV9 and TRBJ2-1, with a weak D call TRBD2 (6 bases). The V end lost 6 bases, the J end lost 2 bases, and 15 bases lay between the germline ends. Per the germline V gene, CDR1 is SGDLS and CDR2 is YYNGEE. This CDR3 is 15 amino acids long. CDR3 loop: CASNVRGLPYNEQFF. CDR3 nucleotide sequence: TGTGCCAGCAACGTGCGGGGATTGCCCTACAATGAGCAGTTCTTC.

The J gene is TRBJ1-4, the V gene TRBV4-3; D perhaps matches TRBD1 (5 bases). The CDR3 is 16 residues long. V was pared by 5 bases and J by 4 bases, with 17 bases between. The germline V gene has CDR1 LGHNA and CDR2 YSLEER. The CDR3: CASSEGQGALNEKLFF. As DNA, the CDR3 is TGCGCCAGCAGCGAAGGTCAAGGGGCTCTTAATGAAAAACTGTTTTTT.

The chain combines TRBV9 with TRBJ2-3, with TRBD2 matching over 13 bases. Germline CDR1 and CDR2: SGDLS and YYNGEE. CDR3 length: 18 residues. The ends lost 3 bases at V and 0 bases at J; junction bases unmatched: 7. CDR3 DNA sequence: TGTGCCAGCAGCGCCGGGACTAGCGGGACATCTAGCACAGATACGCAGTATTTT. Protein: CASSAGTSGTSSTDTQYF.

This clone has a single count. This CDR3 is missing its conserved last phenylalanine or tryptophan, likely due to a read error. The limits of the CDR3 on the DNA are not certain, so only TCRdb's listed CDR3 is given. The genes are TRBV20-1 and TRBJ2-3; the table assigns TRBD2, which was not confirmed against the DNA. The CDR3 is 11 residues long, counting both termini. CDR1 and CDR2 (germline): DFQATT, SNEGSKA (reference sequence). The CDR3 region is CSARDLTSGVT.

In this sample, this clone is medium-sized. This chain uses TRBV15 with TRBJ2-7; TRBD2 is a possible D gene (7 bases). Germline-derived CDR1 and CDR2 are LNHNV and YYDKDF (reference sequence). V lost 0 bases and J 6 bases, leaving 18 bases between the germline ends. The CDR3 extends over 16 amino acids. The CDR3 DNA sequence: TGTGCCACCAGCAGAGACCGGGGGGCCCGGATGCCCGAGCAGTACTTC. It codes for CATSRDRGARMPEQYF.

The gene calls are TRBV7-9 and TRBJ2-1, with TRBD2 matching 9 bases. Per germline, CDR1 SEHNR and CDR2 FQNEAQ (reference sequence). The CDR3 is 14 residues long. The J segment lost 6 bases and the V segment lost 6 bases, leaving 6 bases of the junction unmatched. The CDR3 DNA follows: TGTGCCAGCAGTCTTAGCGGGGGCCTCAATGAGCAGTTCTTC. This codes for CASSLSGGLNEQFF.

The J gene is TRBJ2-1, the V gene TRBV5-5; tentative D call: TRBD1 (5 bases). The V gene's germline CDR1 is SGHKS and CDR2 YYEKEE (reference sequence). The CDR3 runs 15 residues. Between the trimmed V and J ends, which lost 4 bases and 0 bases, there was a span of 11 bases. The CDR3 nucleotides read TGTGCCAGCAGCCTGGGGCTGGTCTCCTACAATGAGCAGTTCTTC. Protein sequence: CASSLGLVSYNEQFF.

V gene TRBV13 combines with J gene TRBJ2-7; a possible D gene is TRBD1 (6 bases). V was cut by 5 bases and J by 3 bases, with 20 bases left in between. CDR3 size: 16 residues. Germline values: CDR1 PRHDT, CDR2 FYEKMQ (reference sequence). CDR3 in DNA: TGTGCCAGCAGCCCGATTGGCACAGGGAAGAACTACGAGCAGTACTTC. As protein: CASSPIGTGKNYEQYF.

A few counts support this clone. In DNA, the CDR3 is TGTGCCAGCAGCTTAGCTGGGTCTAGCGGGAGGGCCGGCACAGATACGCAGTATTTT. Amino acid sequence: CASSLAGSSGRAGTDTQYF. The rearrangement joins TRBV7-2 to TRBJ2-3; 12 positions match TRBD2. This CDR3 is built from 19 residues. The V gene's germline CDR1 is SGHTA and CDR2 FQGNSA. The trim removed 0 bases at V and 1 base at J, leaving 8 bases unmatched.